What follows are 16 T cell receptor beta chains derived from one specimen sequenced in a study of shared clonotypes between healthy human individuals. Data came from immunoSEQ multiplex PCR; TCRdb stores just in-frame clones and leaves some out. Of 2,100,000 or so clones in the sample, roughly 95% were seen once. Material for sequencing was naive CD4+ T cells sorted from blood. Subset of the sample: CD45RA+ positively selected. These receptors were collected from a man aged 18 to 30 in good health.

This chain connects TRBV7-2 to TRBJ2-1; 10 bases are a match to TRBD2. V dropped 6 bases and J dropped 2; count of bases not matched to a gene: 7. The CDR3 is 16 residues long. Germline V gene sequence: CDR1 SGHTA, CDR2 FQGNSA. CDR3 protein: CASRRLAGGTYNEQFF. In DNA, the CDR3 is TGTGCCAGCAGAAGACTAGCGGGTGGGACCTACAATGAGCAGTTCTTC.

This chain links TRBV7-2 with TRBJ2-4; 11 bases line up with TRBD2. The germline CDR1 and CDR2 sequences are SGHTA and FQGNSA. The J segment lost 6 bases and the V segment lost 1 base, leaving 8 bases of the junction unmatched. The CDR3 is 17 residues long. The CDR3 protein is CASSLVIAGGPGNIQYF. In DNA, the CDR3 is TGTGCCAGCAGCTTAGTCATAGCGGGAGGGCCAGGAAACATTCAGTACTTC. Combining the CDR3 with reference TRBV7-2 and TRBJ2-4 gives the whole variable domain GAGVSQSPSNKVTEKGKDVELRCDPISGHTALYWYRQSLGQGLEFLIYFQGNSAPDKSGLPSDRFSAERTGGSVSTLTIQRTQQEDSAVYLCASSLVIAGGPGNIQYFGAGTRLSVL.

This chain uses TRBV6-1 with TRBJ2-7, with D possibly TRBD2 on 6 matching bases. This CDR3 spans 14 amino acids. Germline CDR1 and CDR2: MNHNS and SASEGT. Trimming shortened V by 7 bases and J by 0 bases, and 13 bases separated the two germline ends. CDR3 protein: CASTLAHLSYEQYF. Here the CDR3 DNA reads TGTGCCAGCACACTAGCCCACCTCTCCTACGAGCAGTACTTC.

This clone was found once. CDR3 amino acids: CAWNGLAGGPVELFF. The DNA of the CDR3 is TGTGCCTGGAACGGACTAGCGGGAGGGCCGGTTGAGCTGTTTTTT. The chain carries TRBV30 and TRBJ2-2, with 15 bases that match TRBD2. Germline V gene sequence: CDR1 GTSNPN, CDR2 SVGIG (reference sequence). CDR3 length: 15 residues. With V trimmed by 4 bases and J by 11 bases, 8 bases remained unmatched.

The chain links TRBV10-3 to TRBJ2-2, with D hard to call. V lost 4 bases to trimming and J lost 4 bases, with 10 bases between them. The CDR3 loop spans 14 amino acids. Germline assignment: CDR1 ENHRY and CDR2 SYGVKD. CDR3 in DNA: TGTGCCATCAGTGCCGACCAAGTCACCGGGGAGCTGTTTTTT. Protein: CAISADQVTGELFF.

The J gene is TRBJ1-2, the V gene TRBV19; the match to TRBD1 covers 8 bases. Germline V gene data show CDR1 as LNHDA and CDR2 as SQIVND (reference sequence). Losses at the gene ends were 5 bases for V and 4 bases for J; bases not matched to a gene: 6. This CDR3 is built from 14 residues. Here the CDR3 reads CASSVRGQGYGYTF. In DNA, the CDR3 is TGTGCCAGTAGTGTGCGCGGACAGGGCTATGGCTACACCTTC.

Details on this clone: Other DNA sequences of this sample code for an identical CDR3. The chain employs TRBV11-2 and TRBJ1-1; the D gene is possibly TRBD1 (6 bases). Trimming pared 5 bases from V and 4 bases from J, leaving 11 bases between. CDR1 SGHAT and CDR2 FQNNGV come from the germline V gene. The CDR3 contains 13 residues. As DNA, the CDR3 is TGTGCCAGCAGCCTAAGCAGGGGCACTGAAGCTTTCTTT. Its translation: CASSLSRGTEAFF.

This chain connects TRBV18 to TRBJ1-2; no definite D call. CDR1 and CDR2 (germline): KGHSH, LQKENI. CDR3 length: 14 amino acids. V dropped 0 bases and J dropped 3 bases, with 8 bases sitting between them. The CDR3 region is CASSPPAVYYGYTF. The CDR3 DNA reads as TGTGCCAGCTCACCACCGGCGGTCTACTATGGCTACACCTTC.

This chain joins TRBV18 and TRBJ2-5; D remains unclear. V was cut by 1 base and J by 3 bases, with 6 bases left in between. This CDR3 comprises 13 residues. Germline loops: CDR1 KGHSH, CDR2 LQKENI. CDR3 region: CASSPHRKETQYF. CDR3 nucleotide sequence: TGTGCCAGCTCACCACATCGGAAAGAGACCCAGTACTTC.

The chain combines TRBV7-6 with TRBJ1-1; 7 positions match TRBD1. Unmatched junction bases numbered 10, after V lost 8 bases and J lost 7 bases. The CDR3 extends over 13 amino acids. Germline V gene data show CDR1 as SGHVS and CDR2 as FNYEAQ. The CDR3 here is CASFGQEGSEAFF. The CDR3 region has the DNA TGTGCCAGCTTTGGACAGGAGGGGAGTGAAGCTTTCTTT.

This chain joins TRBV30 and TRBJ2-5, with 7 bases matching TRBD1. The CDR3 is 13 residues long. Germline V gene lookup returns CDR1 GTSNPN and CDR2 SVGIG (reference sequence). V gave up 4 bases and J gave up 3 bases; unmatched junction bases: 5. The CDR3, as DNA: TGTGCCTGGACGACAGGGAAGGAAGAGACCCAGTACTTC. It encodes CAWTTGKEETQYF.

The rearrangement joins TRBV2 to TRBJ2-4, with 7 bases fitting TRBD2. Germline-derived CDR1 and CDR2 are SNHLY and FYNNEI. This CDR3 is built from 16 residues. V gave up 4 bases and J gave up 12 bases; unmatched junction bases: 18. For the CDR3, the DNA is TGTGCCAGCAGTGGAGTGGGAGGGCTCGGGGCAACCGCTCAGTACTTC. Its protein is CASSGVGGLGATAQYF.

This sequence joins TRBV6-1 and TRBJ1-6, with unresolved D. CDR1 MNHNS and CDR2 SASEGT come from the germline V gene. The V gene lost 0 bases and the J gene lost 9 bases, with 6 bases spanning the gap. The CDR3 runs 13 residues. CDR3 sequence: CASSEAKFSPLHF. In DNA, the CDR3 is TGTGCCAGCAGTGAAGCAAAGTTTTCACCCCTCCACTTT.

The rearrangement links TRBV11-3 to TRBJ2-3, with 9 nucleotides matching TRBD1. This CDR3 has 14 amino acids. From germline, CDR1 is SGHNT and CDR2 YENEEA. The V gene end was trimmed by 4 bases and the J gene end by 4 bases; junction bases not matched to a gene: 3. As DNA, the CDR3 is TGTGCCAGCAGCTACAGGGACAGGGCAGATACGCAGTATTTT. It yields the protein CASSYRDRADTQYF.

The rearrangement links TRBV28 to TRBJ2-7; D unresolved. Trimming removed 8 bases from V and 4 bases from J, with 6 bases in between. The CDR3 runs to 10 residues. In germline, CDR1 is MDHEN, CDR2 SYDVKM. CDR3 sequence reads: CASGVYEQYF. DNA of the CDR3: TGTGCCAGCGGGGTTTACGAGCAGTACTTC.

As concerns this clone: This sample also contains other DNA sequences that code for the same CDR3. J is TRBJ1-1 and V is TRBV6-5; D is unresolved. Germline V CDR1 and CDR2: MNHEY, SVGAGI. V lost 8 bases, J lost 2 bases, and 6 bases lay in between. The CDR3 is 11 amino acids. The DNA of the CDR3 is TGTGCCAGCCAGCGTAACACTGAAGCTTTCTTT. Its translation is CASQRNTEAFF.